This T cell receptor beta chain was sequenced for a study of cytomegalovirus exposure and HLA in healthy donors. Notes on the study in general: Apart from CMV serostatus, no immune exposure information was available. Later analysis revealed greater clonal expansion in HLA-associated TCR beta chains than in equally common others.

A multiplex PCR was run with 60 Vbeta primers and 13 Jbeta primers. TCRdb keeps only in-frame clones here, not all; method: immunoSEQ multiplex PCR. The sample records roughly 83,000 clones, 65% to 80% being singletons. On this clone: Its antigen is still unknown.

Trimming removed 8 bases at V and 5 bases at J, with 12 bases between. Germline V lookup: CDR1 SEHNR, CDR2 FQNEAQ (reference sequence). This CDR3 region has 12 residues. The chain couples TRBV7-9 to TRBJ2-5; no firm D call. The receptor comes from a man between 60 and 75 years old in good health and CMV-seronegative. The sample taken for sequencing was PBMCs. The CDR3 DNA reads TGTGCCAGCCAGCGAGTTGGGGAGACCCAGTACTTC. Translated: CASQRVGETQYF. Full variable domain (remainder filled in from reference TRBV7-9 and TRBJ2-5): DTGVSQNPRHKITKRGQNVTFRCDPISEHNRLYWYRQTLGQGPEFLTYFQNEAQLEKSRLLSDRFSAERPKGSFSTLEIQRTEQGDSAMYLCASQRVGETQYFGPGTRLLVL.